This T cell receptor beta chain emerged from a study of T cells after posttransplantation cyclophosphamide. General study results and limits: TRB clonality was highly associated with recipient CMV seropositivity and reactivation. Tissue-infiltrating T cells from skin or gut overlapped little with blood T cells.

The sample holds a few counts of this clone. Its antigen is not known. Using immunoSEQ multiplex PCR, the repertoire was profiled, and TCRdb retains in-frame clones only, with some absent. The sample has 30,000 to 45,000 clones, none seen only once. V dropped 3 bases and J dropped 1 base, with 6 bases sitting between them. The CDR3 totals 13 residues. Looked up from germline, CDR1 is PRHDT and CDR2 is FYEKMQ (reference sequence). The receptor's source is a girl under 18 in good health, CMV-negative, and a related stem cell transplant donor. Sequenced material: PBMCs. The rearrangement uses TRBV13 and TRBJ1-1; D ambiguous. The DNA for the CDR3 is TGTGCCAGCAGCTTTGCGGAGAACACTGAAGCTTTCTTT. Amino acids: CASSFAENTEAFF.